The entry below describes one TCR beta chain. Antigen: not known. Germline values: CDR1 SNHLY, CDR2 FYNNEI. V lost 2 bases, J lost 2 bases, and 9 bases lay in between. The CDR3 is 14 amino acids. Donation came from healthy Caucasian individuals in Russia who were aged roughly 6 to 95. Donors each provided roughly 11 milliliters of peripheral blood. The sample comes from a study of blood T cells in healthy people across ages. Regarding the study as a whole: Naive T cell percentage and TCR beta diversity correlated strongly.

For the second PCR, which ran for about 6 to 12 cycles, a sample-barcoded 5' primer and a J-beta primer mix were used. Per-sample output comprised a minimum of 2.5 million paired-end reads containing CDR3. Using its own MiXCR run on the 5' RACE reads, TCRdb lists one record per CDR3 protein. The sample records 600,000 or so distinct CDR3 sequences, around half being singletons. V gene TRBV2 combines with J gene TRBJ1-2; D is ambiguous. Sequencing was carried out using blood. The TCR originated in a man aged 80 or over in good health. CDR3 coding DNA: TGTGCCAGCAGTGAACTAGGCCCCAACTATGGCTACACCTTC. It specifies CASSELGPNYGYTF.